Below, 31 T cell receptor beta chains from the same sample are listed, as sequenced in a study of technical replicates of blood from several donors. Method: immunoSEQ multiplex PCR; TCRdb's copy keeps in-frame clones and lacks some. The repertoire consists of tens of thousands of clones, with 70% to 90% occurring once and the leading ten covering under 6.5%. Sample: PBMCs. These receptors originate from a human donor in good health. Some clones in this sample may be carry-over from other donors' samples.

This clone was picked up a small number of times. The chain combines TRBV4-1 with TRBJ1-4; TRBD1 matches 8 bases. The V gene's germline CDR1 is MGHRA and CDR2 YSYEKL. V was clipped by 6 bases and J by 8 bases; unmatched bases: 8. CDR3 length: 14 residues. DNA for the CDR3: TGCGCCAGCAGTTCCGGGACAGGTCTGGAAAAACTGTTTTTT. This codes for CASSSGTGLEKLFF.

The V and J genes are TRBV7-2 and TRBJ2-1, with D unclear. The CDR3 is 14 residues long. Looked up from germline, CDR1 is SGHTA and CDR2 is FQGNSA. The V end was cut by 3 bases, the J end by 1 base, with 7 bases between. The CDR3 DNA reads TGTGCCAGCAGCTTTGTACAATCCTACAATGAGCAGTTCTTC. This translates into CASSFVQSYNEQFF.

The chain recombines TRBV4-3 with TRBJ1-2, with a weak D call TRBD1 (5 bases). V was cut by 3 bases and J by 4 bases, with 18 bases left in between. From germline, CDR1 is LGHNA and CDR2 YSLEER. There are 16 residues in the CDR3. The CDR3 bases are TGCGCCAGCAGCCAGGATCGTCAGGGTTTGAGCTATGGCTACACCTTC. Translation: CASSQDRQGLSYGYTF.

This sequence joins TRBV6-5 and TRBJ2-6, with D uncertain. Trimming took 6 bases from V and 2 from J, leaving 5 bases between them. The CDR3 is 13 amino acids. Germline V gene data show CDR1 as MNHEY and CDR2 as SVGAGI. The CDR3 spells CASSPPGANVLTF. In nucleotides, the CDR3 is TGTGCCAGCAGCCCTCCTGGGGCCAACGTCCTGACTTTC.

The rearrangement links TRBV13 to TRBJ1-2; D might be TRBD1 (5 bases). The germline V gene encodes CDR1 PRHDT and CDR2 FYEKMQ (reference sequence). CDR3 length equals 13 residues. V was trimmed by 4 bases and J by 2 bases, leaving 8 bases between them. This CDR3 is CASSSTENYGYTF. The CDR3 DNA follows: TGTGCCAGCAGCTCGACAGAGAACTATGGCTACACCTTC.

The rearrangement links TRBV7-8 to TRBJ1-5; a weak D match, TRBD1 (5 bases). Looked up from germline, CDR1 is SGHVS and CDR2 is FQNEAQ. CDR3 length: 14 residues. With 1 base removed from V and 4 bases from J, the gap between germline ends came to 8 bases. DNA for the CDR3: TGTGCCAGCAGCTTAGTGACAGTTAATCAGCCCCAGCATTTT. Protein sequence: CASSLVTVNQPQHF.

CDR3: CASSFQQGRGGYTF. The CDR3 DNA sequence: TGTGCCAGCAGCTTCCAACAGGGTCGCGGTGGCTACACCTTC. V is TRBV7-9 and J is TRBJ1-2, with D possibly being TRBD1 (6 bases). Trimming took 3 bases from V and 7 from J, leaving 15 bases between them. The CDR3 is made up of 14 amino acids. CDR1 and CDR2 from the germline V gene are SEHNR and FQNEAQ (reference sequence).

V gene TRBV4-2 combines with J gene TRBJ2-3, with 10 positions matching TRBD2. Germline trimming cut 3 bases from V and 4 bases from J; bases unmatched to any gene: 10. Germline V CDR1 and CDR2: LGHNA, YNFKEQ. CDR3 size: 17 residues. In nucleotides, the CDR3 is TGTGCCAGCAGCCAGACGAGAATAGCGGGGGGCCCAGATACGCAGTATTTT. Its translation: CASSQTRIAGGPDTQYF.

The chain is built from TRBV27 and TRBJ1-5; D call uncertain. Trimming pared 5 bases from V and 5 bases from J, leaving 10 bases between. The length of the CDR3 is 13 residues. Germline assignment: CDR1 MNHEY and CDR2 SMNVEV (reference sequence). The CDR3: CASSTGVYQPQHF. The DNA for the CDR3 is TGTGCCAGCAGTACCGGGGTTTATCAGCCCCAGCATTTT.

V usage is TRBV25-1 and J usage is TRBJ2-7; 9 nucleotides match TRBD2. The CDR3 loop spans 16 amino acids. Trimming removed 4 bases from V and 1 base from J; junction bases left unmatched: 8. Looked up from germline, CDR1 is MGHDK and CDR2 is SYGVNS. This chain's CDR3 is CASSGKLAGLSYEQYF. CDR3 nucleotide sequence: TGTGCCAGCAGTGGGAAACTAGCGGGTCTTTCCTACGAGCAGTACTTC.

This clone appeared a single time. The rearrangement joins TRBV5-4 to TRBJ1-2; possibly TRBD1 for D (5 bases). CDR3 length: 14 residues. Germline V gives CDR1 SGHNT, CDR2 YYREEE (reference sequence). V lost 5 bases, J lost 0 bases, and 11 bases lay in between. As DNA, the CDR3 is TGTGCCAGCAGTCAGGGTCCCTCTAACTATGGCTACACCTTC. This translates into CASSQGPSNYGYTF.

The gene calls are TRBV18 and TRBJ2-7, with a tentative D call TRBD1 (6 bases). The CDR3 covers 14 residues. The V end was cut by 4 bases, the J end by 3 bases, with 13 bases between. Germline values: CDR1 KGHSH, CDR2 LQKENI. The CDR3 here is CASSQQGGIYEQYF. The CDR3 coding sequence is TGTGCCAGCTCACAACAGGGTGGGATCTACGAGCAGTACTTC. Based on the CDR3 plus reference TRBV18 and TRBJ2-7, the full variable domain is NAGVMQNPRHLVRRRGQEARLRCSPMKGHSHVYWYRQLPEEGLKFMVYLQKENIIDESGMPKERFSAEFPKEGPSILRIQQVVRGDSAAYFCASSQQGGIYEQYFGPGTRLTVT.

This clone occurred a few times. V usage is TRBV5-6 and J usage is TRBJ2-5; TRBD2 is a possible D gene (5 bases). CDR1 is SGHDT and CDR2 is YYEEEE in the germline V gene. Trimming removed 6 bases at V and 5 bases at J, with 17 bases between. The CDR3 extends over 14 amino acids. Here the CDR3 reads CASTHTGRGETQYF. The CDR3 nucleotides read TGTGCCAGCACCCACACTGGGAGAGGGGAGACCCAGTACTTC.

This clone came up a few times. V and J are TRBV19 and TRBJ1-2; 7 bases map to TRBD1. The CDR3 runs 16 residues. Germline CDR1 and CDR2: LNHDA and SQIVND (reference sequence). V lost 6 bases, J lost 2 bases, and 12 bases stayed unmatched. CDR3 bases: TGTGCCAGTAGCCCCTTTGTCGGGACAGCGAACTATGGCTACACCTTC. Its translation is CASSPFVGTANYGYTF.

The chain uses TRBV4-3 and TRBJ1-2; weak D call: TRBD1 (6 bases). Trimming took 1 base from V and 2 from J, leaving 8 bases between them. Germline CDR1 reads LGHNA; CDR2 reads YSLEER. This CDR3 region has 14 residues. The CDR3 nucleotides read TGCGCCAGCAGCCAAGGGACAGAGAACTATGGCTACACCTTC. Amino acids: CASSQGTENYGYTF.

CDR3: CASSRSASETNEQFF. The CDR3 DNA follows: TGTGCCAGCAGCCGGTCGGCTAGCGAGACCAATGAGCAGTTCTTC. This chain links TRBV7-9 with TRBJ2-1; TRBD2 is a possible D gene (6 bases). This CDR3 region has 15 residues. Trimming stripped 5 bases from V and 6 bases from J, with 17 bases between. Germline V gives CDR1 SEHNR, CDR2 FQNEAQ (reference sequence).

The CDR3 DNA sequence: TGCGCCAGCAGCTTGGAGGGGCTAGCGGGGCCCCCTAGCACAGATACGCAGTATTTT. Translated: CASSLEGLAGPPSTDTQYF. The chain carries TRBV5-1 and TRBJ2-3; TRBD2 agrees at 9 bases. Per germline, CDR1 SGHRS and CDR2 YFSETQ. The CDR3 length is 19 residues. V trimming: 0 bases; J trimming: 0 bases; junction bases outside the gene matches: 11. Using reference TRBV5-1 and TRBJ2-3 for the parts outside the CDR3, the full variable domain is KAGVTQTPRYLIKTRGQQVTLSCSPISGHRSVSWYQQTPGQGLQFLFEYFSETQRNKGNFPGRFSGRQFSNSRSEMNVSTLELGDSALYLCASSLEGLAGPPSTDTQYFGPGTRLTVL.

The table lists this clone with a few counts. The chain is built from TRBV2 and TRBJ1-2; the D gene is possibly TRBD1 (5 bases). The V gene's germline CDR1 is SNHLY and CDR2 FYNNEI. Trimming took 7 bases from V and 8 from J, leaving 14 bases between them. The CDR3 is made up of 12 amino acids. The CDR3 coding sequence is TGTGCCAGCAAAGTAGGGGTAGGCGGCTACACCTTC. It is translated as CASKVGVGGYTF.

This clone appeared a few times. This chain joins TRBV6-1 and TRBJ2-2; 7 bases fit TRBD2. V dropped 1 base and J dropped 5; count of bases not matched to a gene: 4. Looked up from germline, CDR1 is MNHNS and CDR2 is SASEGT. The CDR3 length is 15 residues. This CDR3 reads CASSEGGGETGELFF. The CDR3 bases are TGTGCCAGCAGTGAAGGGGGGGGAGAAACCGGGGAGCTGTTTTTT.

This clone turned up a few times. This chain connects TRBV7-2 to TRBJ1-1, with 8 bases lining up with TRBD1. The CDR3 spans 14 residues. V gave up 4 bases and J gave up 3 bases; unmatched junction bases: 4. Looked up from germline, CDR1 is SGHTA and CDR2 is FQGNSA. Written as DNA, the CDR3 is TGTGCCAGCAGCTGGGAGACAGGGGACACTGAAGCTTTCTTT. Encoded protein: CASSWETGDTEAFF.

The chain has TRBV10-3 and TRBJ2-1, with 7 bases matching TRBD2. With V trimmed by 3 bases and J by 2 bases, 4 bases remained unmatched. Germline lookup yields CDR1 ENHRY and CDR2 SYGVKD. This CDR3 region has 15 residues. CDR3 amino acids: CAISEPSGAYNEQFF. Here the CDR3 DNA reads TGTGCCATCAGTGAACCTAGCGGAGCCTACAATGAGCAGTTCTTC.

The chain employs TRBV5-6 and TRBJ1-2; the D gene is possibly TRBD1 (5 bases). In germline, CDR1 is SGHDT, CDR2 YYEEEE. Trimming pared 5 bases from V and 2 bases from J, leaving 19 bases between. The CDR3 consists of 16 residues. The CDR3 reads CASRGLRLGKNYGYTF. CDR3 nucleotide sequence: TGTGCCAGCAGGGGGCTACGGCTGGGTAAGAACTATGGCTACACCTTC.

The V call is TRBV7-6, the J call TRBJ1-4, with D unclear. The V end lost 4 bases, the J end lost 0 bases, and 12 bases lay between the germline ends. This CDR3 spans 16 amino acids. Germline V CDR1 and CDR2: SGHVS, FNYEAQ. CDR3 residues: CASSWGGSATNEKLFF. CDR3 bases: TGTGCCAGCAGCTGGGGTGGGAGTGCAACTAATGAAAAACTGTTTTTT.

The chain's CDR3 is CASSIAGTGQETQYF. In DNA form, the CDR3 reads TGTGCCAGTAGTATAGCCGGGACAGGGCAAGAGACCCAGTACTTC. V usage is TRBV19 and J usage is TRBJ2-5, with 9 bases fitting TRBD1. The CDR3 runs 15 residues. Germline assignment: CDR1 LNHDA and CDR2 SQIVND (reference sequence). Trimming took 1 base from V and 2 from J; bases not matched to a gene: 2.

The chain recombines TRBV6-6 with TRBJ2-7; 7 nucleotides line up with TRBD2. Per the germline V gene, CDR1 is MNHNY and CDR2 is SVGAGI (reference sequence). The V gene end was trimmed by 0 bases and the J gene end by 3 bases; junction bases not matched to a gene: 5. This CDR3 comprises 15 residues. The CDR3 coding sequence is TGTGCCAGCAGTTACTCTCTAGCGGATATCTACGAGCAGTACTTC. Amino acids: CASSYSLADIYEQYF.

The chain employs TRBV5-1 and TRBJ1-1; unclear D gene. The CDR3 is 16 amino acids. The germline V gene has CDR1 SGHRS and CDR2 YFSETQ. Trimming left V 0 bases short and J 0 bases short, with 12 bases between. The CDR3 spells CASSLGRGRMNTEAFF. The CDR3, as DNA: TGCGCCAGCAGCTTGGGGCGGGGTAGAATGAACACTGAAGCTTTCTTT.

V gene TRBV5-1 combines with J gene TRBJ2-2; 9 positions match TRBD2. Unmatched junction bases numbered 3, after V lost 1 base and J lost 2 bases. The CDR3 is 16 amino acids. Germline values: CDR1 SGHRS, CDR2 YFSETQ. CDR3 sequence: CASSLIAGVNTGELFF. The CDR3, as DNA: TGCGCCAGCAGCTTGATAGCGGGGGTCAACACCGGGGAGCTGTTTTTT.

The chain has TRBV27 and TRBJ1-1; D possibly corresponds to TRBD1 (5 bases). The CDR3 has 14 amino acids. V lost 2 bases and J lost 4, with 11 bases in between. The V gene's germline CDR1 is MNHEY and CDR2 SMNVEV (reference sequence). The CDR3 region has the DNA TGTGCCAGCAGTTTAGGGGCGCGGGGCACTGAAGCTTTCTTT. Amino acids: CASSLGARGTEAFF.

The rearrangement links TRBV28 to TRBJ2-1, with a possible D match to TRBD1 (6 bases). V was pared by 3 bases and J by 4 bases, with 19 bases between. Germline V gene data show CDR1 as MDHEN and CDR2 as SYDVKM. The CDR3 spans 17 residues. CDR3 nucleotides: TGTGCCAGCAGTTTGCTCCACAGGGAAAGCTGGTACAATGAGCAGTTCTTC. It specifies CASSLLHRESWYNEQFF.

V usage is TRBV29-1 and J usage is TRBJ2-7; 9 nucleotides line up with TRBD1. V was pared by 2 bases and J by 3 bases, with 8 bases of the junction left unmatched. The CDR3 runs to 15 residues. Germline CDR1 and CDR2: SQVTM and ANQGSEA. The CDR3, as DNA: TGCAGCGTTGAAAGTGTCCGGGACAGGGACTACGAGCAGTACTTC. Protein: CSVESVRDRDYEQYF.

This clone has a single count. The rearrangement joins TRBV7-9 to TRBJ1-5; a possible D gene is TRBD1 (6 bases). CDR1 is SEHNR, CDR2 FQNEAQ, per germline (reference sequence). The V end lost 4 bases, the J end lost 1 base, and 17 bases lay between the germline ends. The CDR3 covers 17 residues. The CDR3 nucleotides are TGTGCCAGCAGCTCGTGGAGAGGGGGTGTCAGCAATCAGCCCCAGCATTTT. This encodes CASSSWRGGVSNQPQHF.